The entry below gives a single T cell receptor (beta chain) sequence along with its context. The antigen is undetermined. The source of the sample is a study of T-cell memory formation after mild COVID-19. The study, taken as a whole, reports: In pre-infection memory, a portion of responding clones appeared, which suggested that cross-reactive memory joined. Contracting clones, day 15 to 85, had balanced CD4/CD8, and later expanders favored CD4+. Clones which contracted sat mainly in CM and EM if CD4+, and in EMRA if CD8+.

Germline CDR1 reads MDHEN; CDR2 reads SYDVKM. The trim removed 3 bases at V and 1 base at J, leaving 4 bases unmatched. The CDR3 consists of 15 residues. After 5'RACE with constant-segment primers, TCR alpha and TCR beta cDNA libraries carrying sample barcodes and UMIs were obtained. TCRdb passed the 5' RACE reads through MiXCR, listing each CDR3 protein once. The sample contains 300,000 to 400,000 distinct CDR3 sequences, around 27% of which appear only once. Specimen: PBMCs or a T cell subset sorted from them (not recorded which). This TCR was sampled from an adult woman who had mild COVID-19 (a few samples of this study predate the infection). Cell type and time point are not known. V gene TRBV28 combines with J gene TRBJ1-1; 8 bases are a match to TRBD1. CDR3 in amino acids: CASSFAGTGNTEAFF. CDR3 nucleotides: TGTGCCAGCAGTTTTGCCGGGACAGGGAACACTGAAGCTTTCTTT.